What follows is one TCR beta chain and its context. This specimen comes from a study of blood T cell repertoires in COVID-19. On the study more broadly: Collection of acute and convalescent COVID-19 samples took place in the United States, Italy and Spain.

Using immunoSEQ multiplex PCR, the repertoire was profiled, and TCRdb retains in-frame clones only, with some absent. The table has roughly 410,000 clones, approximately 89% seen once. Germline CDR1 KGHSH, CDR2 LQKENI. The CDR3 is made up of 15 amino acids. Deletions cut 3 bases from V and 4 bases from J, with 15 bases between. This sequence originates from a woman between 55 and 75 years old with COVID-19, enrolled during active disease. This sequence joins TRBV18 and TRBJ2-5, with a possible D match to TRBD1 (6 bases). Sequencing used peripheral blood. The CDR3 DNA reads TGTGCCAGCTCACCCATAACAGGGCTCCGAGAGACCCAGTACTTC. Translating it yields CASSPITGLRETQYF.